Following are 30 T cell receptor beta chains from one sample sequenced in a study of cytomegalovirus exposure and HLA in healthy donors. Both 60 Vbeta primers and 13 Jbeta primers went into the PCR. Only in-frame clones appear in the TCRdb table, and some are missing; sequencing was by immunoSEQ multiplex PCR. The data contain 140,000 or so clones, just over 70% of them singletons. Source material: PBMCs. The origin of the receptors is a woman aged 30 to 39 in good health and CMV-seronegative.

This clone was seen more than once but under ten times. V and J are TRBV6-1 and TRBJ1-1; unclear D gene. The CDR3 covers 11 residues. Trimming left V 6 bases short and J 1 base short, with 3 bases between. CDR1 and CDR2 (germline): MNHNS, SASEGT. CDR3 DNA sequence: TGTGCCAGCAGGGCGAACACTGAAGCTTTCTTT. Protein sequence: CASRANTEAFF.

This sequence joins TRBV6-5 and TRBJ2-5, with D maybe TRBD1 (7 bases). There are 14 residues in the CDR3. V shed 6 bases and J shed 0 bases, with 11 bases lying between them. CDR1 is MNHEY and CDR2 is SVGAGI in the germline V gene. The CDR3 loop is CASRAGQNQETQYF. In DNA form, the CDR3 reads TGTGCCAGCAGGGCGGGACAGAACCAAGAGACCCAGTACTTC.

The V gene is TRBV19, the J gene TRBJ2-1; 10 bases line up with TRBD2. J was trimmed by 6 bases and V by 7 bases; bases with no gene match: 6. This CDR3 comprises 14 residues. Germline V gene sequence: CDR1 LNHDA, CDR2 SQIVND (reference sequence). CDR3 amino acids: CASNPGTSVNEQFF. DNA of the CDR3: TGTGCCAGTAACCCCGGGACTAGCGTCAATGAGCAGTTCTTC.

The chain recombines TRBV27 with TRBJ1-1; D is uncertain. CDR3 length: 15 residues. The ends were cut back, 6 bases at V and 0 bases at J, with 14 bases in the middle. Germline CDR1 MNHEY, CDR2 SMNVEV (reference sequence). The CDR3 nucleotides read TGTGCCAGCAGAAAATTACCACTCATGAACACTGAAGCTTTCTTT. This sequence encodes CASRKLPLMNTEAFF.

CDR3 region: CASSFPQKSITDTQYF. For the CDR3, the DNA is TGTGCCAGCAGTTTCCCACAGAAGAGCATCACAGATACGCAGTATTTT. This chain uses TRBV28 with TRBJ2-3; D gene unclear. CDR3 length: 16 amino acids. V lost 3 bases, J lost 2 bases, and 15 bases lay in between. Germline values: CDR1 MDHEN, CDR2 SYDVKM.

This clone was observed a few times. The chain employs TRBV4-2 and TRBJ2-5; 8 nucleotides line up with TRBD2. CDR3 length equals 17 residues. Per the germline V gene, CDR1 is LGHNA and CDR2 is YNFKEQ. V dropped 1 base and J dropped 2; count of bases not matched to a gene: 9. CDR3 in amino acids: CASSQGGGLEAQETQYF. CDR3 coding DNA: TGTGCCAGCAGCCAAGGTGGGGGACTAGAGGCGCAAGAGACCCAGTACTTC.

This clone came up a few times. V gene TRBV2 combines with J gene TRBJ2-1; weak D call: TRBD2 (6 bases). The CDR3 is made up of 13 amino acids. In germline, CDR1 is SNHLY, CDR2 FYNNEI. V was trimmed by 3 bases and J by 7 bases, leaving 10 bases between them. CDR3: CASSEGSGNEQFF. CDR3 sequence (DNA): TGTGCCAGCAGTGAGGGTAGCGGAAATGAGCAGTTCTTC.

This chain joins TRBV7-8 and TRBJ2-7, with 7 bases matching TRBD1. The CDR3 consists of 16 residues. The germline V gene encodes CDR1 SGHVS and CDR2 FQNEAQ. Trimming cost V 2 bases and J 7 bases; bases outside gene matches: 14. The CDR3 sequence: CASSLTPSLQGREQYF. The CDR3 DNA reads TGTGCCAGCAGCTTAACTCCCTCTCTACAGGGGCGGGAGCAGTACTTC.

The rearrangement uses TRBV19 and TRBJ2-5; 7 bases are a match to TRBD2. V was clipped by 3 bases and J by 5 bases; unmatched bases: 15. CDR1 is LNHDA, CDR2 SQIVND, per germline (reference sequence). The length of the CDR3 is 17 residues. This chain's CDR3 is CASSIRASAAGEETQYF. DNA for the CDR3: TGTGCCAGTAGTATTCGGGCCTCAGCCGCGGGGGAGGAGACCCAGTACTTC.

This sequence joins TRBV18 and TRBJ2-7; weak D call: TRBD2 (5 bases). This CDR3 is built from 16 residues. CDR1 is KGHSH and CDR2 is LQKENI in the germline V gene. Trimming shortened V by 4 bases and J by 9 bases, and 25 bases separated the two germline ends. The CDR3 region has the DNA TGTGCCAGCTCACTTTCCGGGGATTCTAAATTAAATAGGCAGTACTTC. Translating it yields CASSLSGDSKLNRQYF. The complete variable domain, with remaining parts taken from reference TRBV18 and TRBJ2-7, reads NAGVMQNPRHLVRRRGQEARLRCSPMKGHSHVYWYRQLPEEGLKFMVYLQKENIIDESGMPKERFSAEFPKEGPSILRIQQVVRGDSAAYFCASSLSGDSKLNRQYFGPGTRLTVT.

The V gene is TRBV2, the J gene TRBJ1-1; possibly TRBD1 for D (6 bases). Trimming shortened V by 0 bases and J by 11 bases, and 16 bases separated the two germline ends. This CDR3 is built from 14 residues. Germline V gives CDR1 SNHLY, CDR2 FYNNEI. The CDR3: CASSEAVGGADAFF. CDR3 DNA sequence: TGTGCCAGCAGTGAAGCAGTGGGGGGGGCAGACGCTTTCTTT.

DNA for the CDR3: TGCGCCAGCAGCCTGCACAGGGATAATCAGCCCCAGCATTTT. Protein sequence: CASSLHRDNQPQHF. The chain couples TRBV4-1 to TRBJ1-5; D perhaps matches TRBD1 (6 bases). CDR1 is MGHRA and CDR2 is YSYEKL in the germline V gene. This CDR3 region has 14 residues. V lost 4 bases, J lost 4 bases, and 11 bases lay in between.

The chain uses TRBV10-1 and TRBJ2-1, with D possibly matching TRBD2 (6 bases). V lost 3 bases to trimming and J lost 6 bases, with 12 bases between them. Germline V gives CDR1 WNHNN, CDR2 SYGVQD (reference sequence). The CDR3 consists of 14 residues. Here the CDR3 DNA reads TGCGCCAGCAGTGATTCGGGAGCAGGCAATGAGCAGTTCTTC. It encodes CASSDSGAGNEQFF.

The chain recombines TRBV5-6 with TRBJ2-3; D uncertain. CDR1 and CDR2 (germline): SGHDT, YYEEEE. CDR3 length: 12 amino acids. Trimming cost V 3 bases and J 2 bases, with 4 bases left between them. The CDR3 DNA reads as TGTGCCAGCAGCTCCCTCACAGATACGCAGTATTTT. This codes for CASSSLTDTQYF.

The V and J genes are TRBV7-9 and TRBJ2-3; 8 bases map to TRBD2. Germline CDR1 reads SEHNR; CDR2 reads FQNEAQ (reference sequence). The CDR3 contains 15 residues. J lost 6 bases, V lost 3 bases, and 8 bases had no gene match. The CDR3 DNA follows: TGTGCCAGCAGCTTGGGAGCGGGGGAATTGGATACGCAGTATTTT. Amino acids: CASSLGAGELDTQYF.

The chain links TRBV7-6 to TRBJ2-5; 8 bases line up with TRBD1. Germline V lookup: CDR1 SGHVS, CDR2 FNYEAQ. The CDR3 runs to 16 residues. V gave up 4 bases and J gave up 4 bases; unmatched junction bases: 11. This CDR3 is CASSSAAGGFGETQYF. DNA of the CDR3: TGTGCCAGCAGCTCAGCCGCAGGGGGCTTCGGAGAGACCCAGTACTTC.

This chain connects TRBV10-3 to TRBJ2-1, with 8 bases lining up with TRBD2. This CDR3 is built from 15 residues. The germline CDR1 and CDR2 sequences are ENHRY and SYGVKD. Losses at the gene ends were 0 bases for V and 8 bases for J; bases not matched to a gene: 6. CDR3 in amino acids: CAISESTGAGDEQFF. The DNA for the CDR3 is TGTGCCATCAGTGAGTCTACGGGAGCGGGGGATGAGCAGTTCTTC.

The J gene is TRBJ2-7, the V gene TRBV5-1, with TRBD1 matching over 9 bases. V trimming: 2 bases; J trimming: 6 bases; junction bases outside the gene matches: 6. CDR3 size: 14 residues. CDR1 and CDR2 (germline): SGHRS, YFSETQ. This CDR3 is CASSLGTGTAEQYF. The CDR3 nucleotides are TGCGCCAGCAGCTTAGGGACAGGGACCGCCGAGCAGTACTTC.

This chain links TRBV7-2 with TRBJ2-2; 14 positions agree with TRBD2. Trimming removed 6 bases from V and 0 bases from J; junction bases left unmatched: 0. Germline-derived CDR1 and CDR2 are SGHTA and FQGNSA. The CDR3 spans 16 residues. CDR3 amino acids: CASRTSGGANTGELFF. Written as DNA, the CDR3 is TGTGCCAGCAGGACTAGCGGGGGGGCGAACACCGGGGAGCTGTTTTTT.

This clone has just a few counts. The V and J genes are TRBV4-2 and TRBJ1-1, with TRBD1 identical over 7 bases. Losses at the gene ends were 8 bases for V and 6 bases for J; bases not matched to a gene: 6. CDR1 is LGHNA and CDR2 is YNFKEQ in the germline V gene. There are 12 residues in the CDR3. The CDR3 spells CASSQDRSEAFF. CDR3 in DNA: TGTGCCAGCTCACAGGACAGGTCTGAAGCTTTCTTT.

The chain has TRBV19 and TRBJ2-7; D might be TRBD2 (5 bases). The CDR3 totals 14 residues. Looked up from germline, CDR1 is LNHDA and CDR2 is SQIVND (reference sequence). Trimming cost V 6 bases and J 3 bases, with 15 bases left between them. The CDR3 DNA sequence: TGTGCCAGTAGCACCAGGACTGGAATCTACGAGCAGTACTTC. It yields the protein CASSTRTGIYEQYF.

The chain carries TRBV7-9 and TRBJ1-1, with D possibly matching TRBD1 (6 bases). V shed 1 base and J shed 1 base, with 10 bases lying between them. The CDR3 sequence is 15 residues long. In germline, CDR1 is SEHNR, CDR2 FQNEAQ (reference sequence). CDR3 loop: CASSLDGRGNTEAFF. DNA of the CDR3: TGTGCCAGCAGCTTAGATGGCAGGGGGAACACTGAAGCTTTCTTT. Drawing the rest from reference TRBV7-9 and TRBJ1-1, the complete variable domain is DTGVSQNPRHKITKRGQNVTFRCDPISEHNRLYWYRQTLGQGPEFLTYFQNEAQLEKSRLLSDRFSAERPKGSFSTLEIQRTEQGDSAMYLCASSLDGRGNTEAFFGQGTRLTVV.

The gene calls are TRBV4-2 and TRBJ1-5, with D uncertain. Germline V gene sequence: CDR1 LGHNA, CDR2 YNFKEQ. V was cut by 0 bases and J by 6 bases, with 12 bases left in between. This CDR3 is built from 15 residues. The CDR3 is CASSQDWRGSQPQHF. The CDR3 coding sequence is TGTGCCAGCAGCCAAGATTGGAGAGGGAGTCAGCCCCAGCATTTT.

The genes are TRBV28 and TRBJ2-3, with 7 bases lining up with TRBD2. The CDR3 totals 16 residues. Losses at the gene ends were 8 bases for V and 8 bases for J; bases not matched to a gene: 19. Germline CDR1 is MDHEN and CDR2 is SYDVKM. The CDR3 sequence is CASVPSGTRSGGTQYF. CDR3 coding DNA: TGTGCCAGCGTCCCCTCCGGGACCCGATCGGGAGGTACGCAGTATTTT. The full variable domain, with the rest looked up from reference TRBV28 and TRBJ2-3, is DVKVTQSSRYLVKRTGEKVFLECVQDMDHENMFWYRQDPGLGLRLIYFSYDVKMKEKGDIPEGYSVSREKKERFSLILESASTNQTSMYLCASVPSGTRSGGTQYFGPGTRLTVL.

This chain joins TRBV10-3 and TRBJ2-1; TRBD1 agrees at 8 bases. CDR3 length equals 16 residues. J gave up 9 bases and V 6 bases, and 16 bases lay outside the gene matches. Germline lookup yields CDR1 ENHRY and CDR2 SYGVKD. The CDR3 here is CAIRGQGASNGVEQFF. CDR3 coding DNA: TGTGCCATCAGAGGTCAGGGGGCCTCAAATGGGGTTGAGCAGTTCTTC.

In this sample, this clone turned up a few times. A junction boundary mismatches the germline segment, possibly from a read error. The rearrangement links TRBV7-9 to TRBJ1-2; 7 positions match TRBD1. The CDR3 runs 15 residues. Germline-derived CDR1 and CDR2 are SEHNR and FQNEAQ (reference sequence). CDR3 loop: CSSSFDRDNNYGYTF. The CDR3 DNA follows: TGTTCCAGCAGCTTTGACAGGGACAATAACTATGGCTACACCTTC.

CDR3 DNA sequence: TGTGCCCGGGGAACTGGACCTTCAATTAATGAAAAACTGTTTTTT. As protein: CARGTGPSINEKLFF. The chain recombines TRBV30 with TRBJ1-4, with unresolved D. The CDR3 totals 15 residues. The V end was cut by 8 bases, the J end by 4 bases, with 20 bases between. Germline V gives CDR1 GTSNPN, CDR2 SVGIG (reference sequence).

This rearrangement joins TRBV18 to TRBJ1-5; 7 bases match TRBD1. CDR3 length: 20 residues. The J segment lost 2 bases and the V segment lost 3 bases, leaving 19 bases of the junction unmatched. Germline V lookup: CDR1 KGHSH, CDR2 LQKENI. The CDR3 coding sequence is TGTGCCAGCTCACCGCGTACAGGGGACGGTAGCCTTTGGGGCAATCAGCCCCAGCATTTT. This translates into CASSPRTGDGSLWGNQPQHF.

This clone was picked up a small number of times. This chain uses TRBV10-2 with TRBJ1-3; 7 positions agree with TRBD1. J gave up 4 bases and V 6 bases, and 9 bases lay outside the gene matches. CDR1 is WSHSY, CDR2 SAAADI, per germline. The CDR3 consists of 15 residues. The CDR3 loop reads CASSPGTVKGNTIYF. The DNA for the CDR3 is TGCGCCAGCAGCCCTGGGACAGTTAAAGGAAACACCATATATTTT.

The chain employs TRBV6-1 and TRBJ2-2; tentatively, D is TRBD1 (5 bases). Trimming cost V 5 bases and J 0 bases, with 10 bases left between them. The CDR3 sequence is 15 residues long. The germline V gene encodes CDR1 MNHNS and CDR2 SASEGT. CDR3 residues: CASSRGGSNTGELFF. The DNA for the CDR3 is TGTGCCAGCAGTAGGGGTGGATCGAACACCGGGGAGCTGTTTTTT.